This TCR beta chain was recorded in a study of Tregs in tolerant kidney transplant recipients. Whole-study context: Antibodies separated recipient from donor cells.

The protocol was immunoSEQ multiplex PCR, while the TCRdb copy is restricted to in-frame clones and leaves out a portion. The repertoire includes 20,000 or so clones, about 71% of them detected once, and 3.4% sits in the top ten. Germline V CDR1 and CDR2: SGHNT, YYREEE (reference sequence). CDR3 length: 12 amino acids. Trimming took off 0 bases at V and 11 bases at J, with 11 bases between the two ends. This clone has more than one count but fewer than ten. Its antigen is not identified. Study-level results: The most relevant donor-specific Treg TCRbeta repertoire apparently came from expansion with activated donor B cells.

The chain combines TRBV5-4 with TRBJ1-2; D is undetermined. The TCR originated in a human donor in good health. What was sequenced was Tregs from blood cultured with allogeneic cells. This CDR3 is CASSLEGRIYTF. DNA of the CDR3: TGTGCCAGCAGCTTGGAGGGCAGAATATACACCTTC. The full variable domain, its missing parts supplied by reference TRBV5-4 and TRBJ1-2, is ETGVTQSPTHLIKTRGQQVTLRCSSQSGHNTVSWYQQALGQGPQFIFQYYREEENGRGNFPPRFSGLQFPNYSSELNVNALELDDSALYLCASSLEGRIYTFGSGTRLTVV.